The sequence of this TCR beta chain was determined in a study of long-term antiretroviral therapy in people with HIV. Regarding the study as a whole: Participants lacked recorded data on ART adherence, viral resistance or therapy changes. Subsequent to ART, diversity was augmented yet persisted below that of transplant donor controls.

About this clone: No antigen is known for it.

Run at survey level, the immunoSEQ assay was version v3.0. Per-sample TRB depth target: about 35,000-55,000 T-cell genomes. TCRdb's table, derived via immunoSEQ multiplex PCR, lists solely in-frame clones and lacks some. The sample gives approximately 27,000 clones, 80% to 95% of which show up once; roughly 4% is in the top ten. The CDR3 extends over 16 amino acids. V was clipped by 5 bases and J by 6 bases, with 22 bases between them. The germline V gene encodes CDR1 KGHSH and CDR2 LQKENI. This rearrangement joins TRBV18 to TRBJ1-2; D ambiguous. Sample: unsorted PBMCs, taken 5 to 5.5 years after starting antiretroviral therapy. This receptor was obtained from a woman in her 40s with HIV. The CDR3 protein is CASSAYSGGLLDGYTF. As DNA, the CDR3 is TGTGCCAGCTCAGCTTACAGCGGCGGGTTATTGGATGGCTACACCTTC.